The source of this T cell receptor (beta chain) is a study of regulatory T cells in long-lasting Graves disease (dated by TCRdb to about 2021). At the level of the whole study: Persistent Graves' disease was defined as persistently positive TSH receptor autoantibodies together with antithyroid drug treatment for over 5 years. Peripheral blood TCR sequencing and RNA sequencing compared persistent Graves' disease patients with newly diagnosed Graves' disease patients. The study was registered as a clinical trial and conducted in China. A total of some 35 samples underwent TCR sequencing, from roughly 13 patients with persistent Graves' disease and 20 or so patients with newly diagnosed Graves' disease. Antithyroid drugs had been taken for approximately 10 years on average by persistent Graves' disease patients in the clinical cohort. Results and caveats for the whole study, not just this receptor: Persistent patients shared more public clonotypes among themselves (around 3,000) than newly diagnosed patients did (about 970). Compared with newly diagnosed patients, patients with persistent Graves' disease had lower TCR Shannon entropy and fewer highly expanded clones, which suggests clonal expansion. Because the primary lesion, thyroid tissue, could not be accessed, the study looked at peripheral blood alone. As a limitation, the authors acknowledged that the small sample size may reduce accuracy. Preferential use of TRBV28, TRBJ1-2 and TRBJ2-5 was observed in persistent disease, whereas TRBV20-1 and TRBJ2-1 were favored in newly diagnosed disease. Sequencing and analysis were restricted to the TCR beta chain.

The sample's time point label, decoded: persistent/refractory GD, antithyroid drugs over 5 years with positive TRAb. RNA was extracted from PBMCs in TRIzol for both TCR sequencing and RNA sequencing. Graves' disease was diagnosed according to American Thyroid Association guidelines. Patients were recruited from an endocrinology department in Xi'an, China. Each patient gave approximately 8.8 milliliters of peripheral blood, collected in an EDTA anticoagulant tube. Ficoll Paque Plus density gradient separation was used to isolate PBMCs, and no further T cell sorting was done. RNA quality was checked with an Agilent 2100 Bioanalyzer and agarose gel, and concentration with a NanoDrop 2000. Comment on this clonotype: This receptor's antigen is unknown. One base away there is no much larger clone; base qualities are not given.

Library preparation was by multiplex PCR. Sequenced using an Illumina HiSeq 4000. CDR3 regions were amplified by Arm-PCR with iRepertoire HTBI primers to construct TCR beta libraries. PCR products were gel purified before sequencing. In the original analysis: A total of 62 TRBV and 14 TRBJ segments were identified across samples and were used for gene usage analysis of CDR3 amino acid clonotypes. Filtered high-quality paired reads were merged into contigs using COPE and FqMerger. BLAST was used to align contigs to IMGT TRBV, TRBD and TRBJ reference genes, and CDR3 was defined according to IMGT. Highly expanded clones were defined as clonotypes with a frequency above 0.1%. Shannon entropy was used to measure repertoire diversity, and the Gini coefficient was used to measure V-J evenness. Public clonotypes were defined as clonotypes shared by more than one individual. TCRdb itself trimmed the public reads at Q25 with fastp, ran MiXCR and retained productive beta chains. Records with the same CDR3 protein are collapsed into one entry carrying the most frequent genes and DNA. The V and J calls here are based on TCRdb, not the publication. The sample table records 350,000 to 450,000 distinct CDR3 sequences; 21% of these occur just once. The ten biggest clones cover approximately 15% of the sample.

The CDR3 starts with the cysteine, ends with the phenylalanine, and has 15 residues. Only the CDR3 DNA is retained, 45 bases long and in frame from the first base. Deletion took 0 bases off V and 6 bases off J, with a span of 18 bases between the germline ends. The germline V gene (reference sequence) specifies DFQATT as CDR1 and SNEGSKA as CDR2. The receptor was derived from a female donor with Graves disease. The chain was built from TRBV20-1 and TRBJ2-7; the D gene is perhaps TRBD2, on 6 matching bases. Sequences were derived from peripheral blood mononuclear cells (PBMCs), sampled when the disease was refractory, from a patient treated with antithyroid drugs. CDR3 loop: CSARDPLAPRSEQYF. In nucleotides, the sequence is TGCAGTGCTAGAGATCCTCTAGCGCCGCGGAGCGAGCAGTACTTC.